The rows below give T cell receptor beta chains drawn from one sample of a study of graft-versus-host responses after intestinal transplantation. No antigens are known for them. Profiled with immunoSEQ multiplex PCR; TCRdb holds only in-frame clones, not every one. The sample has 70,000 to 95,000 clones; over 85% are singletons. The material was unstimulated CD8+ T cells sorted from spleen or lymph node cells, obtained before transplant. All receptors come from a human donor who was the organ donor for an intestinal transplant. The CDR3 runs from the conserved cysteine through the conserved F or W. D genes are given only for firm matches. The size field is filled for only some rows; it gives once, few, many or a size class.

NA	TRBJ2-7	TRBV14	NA	TGTGCCAGCAGCCACGGGACTGCCGCCTACGAGCAGTACTTC	CASSHGTAAYEQYF
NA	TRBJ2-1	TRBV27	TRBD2	TGTGCCAGCAGTCGACCCACTAGCGGGAGAGGAGTGAGCTACAATGAGCAGTTCTTC	CASSRPTSGRGVSYNEQFF
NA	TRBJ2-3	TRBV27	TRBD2	TGTGCCAGCAGTTTAGGGGGGGGACCACTAAAATTT	CASSLGGGPLKF
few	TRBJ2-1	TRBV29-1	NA	TGCAGCGTTGTGTCCTGGAGGCAGTTCTTC	CSVVSWRQFF
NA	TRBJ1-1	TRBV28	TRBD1	TGTGCCAGCAGTTTATCCTCCGGGACAGGGGCCTTGAACACTGAAGCTTTCTTT	CASSLSSGTGALNTEAFF
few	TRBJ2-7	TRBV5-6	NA	TGTGCCAGCAGTGAAGTTAGGGGCGAGCAGTACTTC	CASSEVRGEQYF
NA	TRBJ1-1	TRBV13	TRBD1	TGTGCCAGCAGCTCTCTTTTGACAGGGGAGGTCACTGAAGCTTTCTTT	CASSSLLTGEVTEAFF
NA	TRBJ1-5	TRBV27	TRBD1	TGTGCCAGCAGTTTTCAGGGGGCGCAGCCCCAGCATTTT	CASSFQGAQPQHF
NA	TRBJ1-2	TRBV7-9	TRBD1	TGTGCCAGCAGCTTAGGGTCGGGCAGGGGGCCGAACTATGGCTACACCTTC	CASSLGSGRGPNYGYTF
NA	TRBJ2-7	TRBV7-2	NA	TGTGCCAGCAGCTCGGCGGGCCCGACCTACGAGCAGTACTTC	CASSSAGPTYEQYF
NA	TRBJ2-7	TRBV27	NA	TGTGCCAGCAGTTTACGGGGAGTCTCCTACGAGCAGTACTTC	CASSLRGVSYEQYF
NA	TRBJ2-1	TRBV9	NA	TGTGCCAGCAGCGTAGCCGTTGGGAGGACTCTACGGGCCAATGAGCAGTTCTTC	CASSVAVGRTLRANEQFF
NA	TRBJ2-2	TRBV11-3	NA	TGTGCCAGCACCCCTCGGGAACTCTTGGGGGAGCTGTTTTTT	CASTPRELLGELFF
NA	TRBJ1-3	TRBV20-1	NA	TGCAGTGCTTCGTTCGGAAACACCATATATTTT	CSASFGNTIYF
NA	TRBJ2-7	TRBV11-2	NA	TGTGCCAGCAGCTTAGACGGGATCACCTACGAGCAGTACTTC	CASSLDGITYEQYF
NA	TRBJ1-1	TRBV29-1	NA	TGCAGCGTTGAAGATCTTACGGGGAACACTGAAGCTTTCTTT	CSVEDLTGNTEAFF
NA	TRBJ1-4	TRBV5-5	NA	TGTGCCAGCAGCTTTCGGGGGGATGAAAAACTGTTTTTT	CASSFRGDEKLFF
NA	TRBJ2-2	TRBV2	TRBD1	TGTGCCAGGACAGGGGTAAACACCGGGGAGCTGTTTTTT	CARTGVNTGELFF